This TCR beta chain appears in the sequencing data of a study of T cells in Graves' hyperthyroidism and ophthalmopathy. General study points: Most expanded thyroid clonotypes above 0.001 also appeared in blood.

This clonotype was counted only a few times. The antigen is not known. The germline gives CDR1 GTSNPN, CDR2 SVGIG (reference sequence). There are 15 residues in the CDR3. Trimming cost V 0 bases and J 0 bases, with 10 bases left between them. RNA transcripts gave rise to amplified TCR beta CDR3 regions. The primer set for the first-round RT-PCR of the TCR CDR3 was HTBI. MiXCR, run by TCRdb on the multiplex PCR reads, gives a single entry per CDR3 protein. The repertoire holds 450,000 to 650,000 distinct CDR3 sequences, 11% to 15% seen once, with about 7% in the top ten. A NOSPECS grade of at least 4, a Clinical Activity Score of at least 3 and duration under 3 months were recorded in ophthalmopathy patients. Exclusion of a patient resulted from uncontrolled infection, other autoimmune disease, pregnancy or lactation. Extraction of PBMCs used 10 ml of fresh peripheral blood.

Sequenced input: blood. The gene calls are TRBV30 and TRBJ2-3; D ambiguous. The TCR sequence derives from a woman aged 18-29 years with Graves' ophthalmopathy. The CDR3 spells CAWSVLVTSTDTQYF. The CDR3 DNA is TGTGCCTGGAGTGTACTCGTGACGAGCACAGATACGCAGTATTTT.